One T cell receptor beta chain is described in this entry. What it binds is not known. TCRdb re-called the 5' RACE reads; one entry per CDR3 protein, DNA not given. This repertoire includes approximately 400,000 distinct CDR3 sequences. This CDR3 comprises 13 residues. CDR1 and CDR2 from the germline V gene are SGHRS and YFSETQ. Researchers isolated total RNA from whole blood without sorting T cells. This sample was taken from a study of monozygotic twins with inflammatory bowel disease. Findings and limits, study-wide: Other individuals had fewer clonotypes in common with IBD patients than with healthy twins, especially with disease activity.

This chain uses TRBV5-1 with TRBJ2-7; TCRdb lists TRBD1, though no DNA is available to test this call. The source material was blood. This clonotype was obtained from a human donor with ulcerative colitis or Crohn's disease, or a healthy co-twin of an affected twin (not recorded which). Here the CDR3 reads CASSKQGGYEQYF.